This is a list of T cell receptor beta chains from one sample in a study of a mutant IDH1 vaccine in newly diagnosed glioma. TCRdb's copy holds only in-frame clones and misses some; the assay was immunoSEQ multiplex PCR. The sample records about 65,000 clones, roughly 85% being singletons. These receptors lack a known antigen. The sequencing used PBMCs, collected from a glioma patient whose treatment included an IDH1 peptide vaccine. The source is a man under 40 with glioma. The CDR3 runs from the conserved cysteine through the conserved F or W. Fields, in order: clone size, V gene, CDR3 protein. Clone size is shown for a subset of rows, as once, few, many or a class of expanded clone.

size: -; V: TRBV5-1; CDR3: CASSFGAGGTAYEQYF
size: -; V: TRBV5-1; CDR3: CASSLASGGMNTEAFF
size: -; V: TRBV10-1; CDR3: CASSEEAWDGELFF
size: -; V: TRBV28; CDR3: CASTKRGGYEQYF
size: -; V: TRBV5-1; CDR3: CASSRDSYEQYF
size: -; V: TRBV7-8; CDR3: CASSLAGTLNYGYTF
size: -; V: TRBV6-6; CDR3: CASSYEVVDRYEQYF
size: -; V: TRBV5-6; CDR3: CASSLRRRYNQPQHF
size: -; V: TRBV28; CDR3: CASSLDTEAFF
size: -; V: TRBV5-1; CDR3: CASSLEGRDSPLHF
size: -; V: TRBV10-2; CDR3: CASKDWGGSGFISYNEQFF
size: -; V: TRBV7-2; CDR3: CASSPFRGDEQFF
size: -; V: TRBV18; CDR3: CASSPPSSEQFF
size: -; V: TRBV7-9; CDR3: CASSPPIILAGGIYNEQFF
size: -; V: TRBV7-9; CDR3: CASSLGGAPSSYNEQFF
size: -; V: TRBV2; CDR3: CASRYGTPLDNEQFF
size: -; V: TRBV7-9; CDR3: CASSAEYRGRSNEKLFF
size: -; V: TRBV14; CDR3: CASSRGQGPYEQYF
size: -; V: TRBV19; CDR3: CASSIKWPRTENEAFF
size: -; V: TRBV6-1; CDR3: CASSEAGTGGAYEQYF
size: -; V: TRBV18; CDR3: CASSPWTGEKLFF
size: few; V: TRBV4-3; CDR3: CASSQVTSAQETQYF
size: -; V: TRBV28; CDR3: CASSFTGSTGELFF
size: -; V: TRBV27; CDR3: CASSLTPGETQYF
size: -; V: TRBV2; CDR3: CASNGVGQTEQFF
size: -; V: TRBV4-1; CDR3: CASSFRELAGGGSGELFF
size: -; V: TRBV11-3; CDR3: CASSLAGGLRETQYF
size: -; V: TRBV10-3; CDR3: CAISGDLLTGKVVTEAFF
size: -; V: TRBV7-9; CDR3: CASSFVQREGEGYTF
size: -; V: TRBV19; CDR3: CASTTWGRNEKLFF
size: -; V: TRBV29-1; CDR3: CSVSKATNEKLFF
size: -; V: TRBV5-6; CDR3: CASSRADEQFF
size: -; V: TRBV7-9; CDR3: CASSLLWSSSGGGTDTQYF
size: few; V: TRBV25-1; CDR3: CASSDSRTEAFF
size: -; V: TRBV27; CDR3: CASRPGQVLGYTF
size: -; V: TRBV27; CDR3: CASSSETGNTGELFF
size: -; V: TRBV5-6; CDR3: CASSLVRRNTDTQYF
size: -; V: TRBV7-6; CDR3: CASSLSRMGEQYF
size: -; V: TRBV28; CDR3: CASRRTGGTEAFF
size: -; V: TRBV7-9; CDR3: CASSLADRGNRNTEAFF
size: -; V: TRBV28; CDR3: CASSFRGINEKLFF
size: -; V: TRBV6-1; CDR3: CASSEGQGTNEQFF
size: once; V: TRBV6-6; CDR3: CASSLAGGPNYGYTF
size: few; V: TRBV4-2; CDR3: CASSQDGAGGPNTGKLFF
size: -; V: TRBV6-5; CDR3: CASSYSWTGDQPQHF
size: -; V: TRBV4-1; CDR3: CASSQVTLRDRGPGANVLTF
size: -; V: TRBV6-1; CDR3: CASSEALVDEQFF
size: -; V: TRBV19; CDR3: CASSPSGRGRTNEKLFF
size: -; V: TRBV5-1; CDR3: CASSSRGAEANEKLFF
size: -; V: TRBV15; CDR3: CATSRDLSLQPQHF
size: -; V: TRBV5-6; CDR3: CASSGSGQLYGYTF
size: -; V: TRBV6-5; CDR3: CASSYSISTSTDTQYF
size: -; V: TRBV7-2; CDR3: CASSPRLAGGGTDTQYF
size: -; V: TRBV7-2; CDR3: CASSLARDWRDGYTF